These 25 T cell receptor beta chains share one sample of origin, sequenced in a study of Ad26.COV2.S vaccination and SARS-CoV-2 variants (dated by TCRdb to about 2021). The treatment or condition tag for this specimen amounts to: some 20 received Ad26.COV2.S at low or high dose, single or two shots; about 5 received placebo; per-sample allocation not given. For vaccine and placebo recipients, the sequenced repertoires came from samples collected on day 63 after the first injection. The protocol used for the library was the immunoSEQ multiplex PCR assay. TCRdb carries this immuneACCESS record with in-frame sequences only. Its versions omit some clonotypes, under half of them owing to an unresolved V gene in the studies checked, with the rest unexplained. The sample table shows around 370,000 clones, and approximately 85% are seen once. The top ten hold 3.3% of the sample. The sequencing used peripheral blood, collected in a trial of Ad26.COV2.S vaccine versus placebo. These TCRs come from a person aged 18 to 59 who received the Ad26.COV2.S COVID-19 vaccine or a placebo.

The CDR3 here is CASSPNRVYEQYF. The CDR3, as DNA: TGTGCCAGCAGTCCCAATCGTGTCTACGAGCAGTACTTC. The rearrangement links TRBV28 to TRBJ2-7; no reliable D call. The CDR3 is made up of 13 amino acids. With 5 bases removed from V and 3 bases from J, the gap between germline ends came to 11 bases. Germline V gene lookup returns CDR1 MDHEN and CDR2 SYDVKM.

In the case of this clone: The identical CDR3 is also encoded by other nucleotide sequences in the sample. V usage is TRBV5-1 and J usage is TRBJ2-7; 7 nucleotides agree with TRBD1. The CDR3 runs 13 residues. J lost 4 bases, V lost 4 bases, and 5 bases had no gene match. CDR1 SGHRS and CDR2 YFSETQ come from the germline V gene. The CDR3 DNA follows: TGCGCCAGCAGCCCCGGGGACAGTTACGAGCAGTACTTC. It translates to CASSPGDSYEQYF.

This chain connects TRBV12-2 to TRBJ2-5. TRBV12-2 is a pseudogene locus. This CDR3 contains 18 residues. The DNA for the CDR3 is TGTGCAAGTCGCGCCAGGTCCGTTTCCTCACTGTCGGGAGAGACCCAGTACTTC. Amino acid sequence: CASRARSVSSLSGETQYF.

The V and J genes are TRBV7-2 and TRBJ2-4; 7 bases agree with TRBD2. V dropped 1 base and J dropped 3; count of bases not matched to a gene: 12. Germline lookup yields CDR1 SGHTA and CDR2 FQGNSA. This CDR3 region has 18 residues. The CDR3 DNA sequence: TGTGCCAGCAGCTTAGTCGGTGGGAGGGCCAGTGGCAAAAACATTCAGTACTTC. It translates to CASSLVGGRASGKNIQYF.

The rearrangement joins TRBV19 to TRBJ1-3; 7 bases map to TRBD1. The CDR3 has 15 residues. Losses at the gene ends were 3 bases for V and 0 bases for J; bases not matched to a gene: 2. Germline V gives CDR1 LNHDA, CDR2 SQIVND (reference sequence). In nucleotides, the CDR3 is TGTGCCAGTAGTATTTCAGGGGGCTCTGGAAACACCATATATTTT. It codes for CASSISGGSGNTIYF. Drawing the rest from reference TRBV19 and TRBJ1-3, the complete variable domain is DGGITQSPKYLFRKEGQNVTLSCEQNLNHDAMYWYRQDPGQGLRLIYYSQIVNDFQKGDIAEGYSVSREKKESFPLTVTSAQKNPTAFYLCASSISGGSGNTIYFGEGSWLTVV.

J is TRBJ2-3 and V is TRBV2, with 9 bases matching TRBD2. The CDR3 runs to 16 residues. J gave up 1 base and V 6 bases, and 8 bases lay outside the gene matches. CDR1 SNHLY and CDR2 FYNNEI come from the germline V gene. CDR3 in amino acids: CASRARTSARTDTQYF. Here the CDR3 DNA reads TGTGCCAGCAGAGCCCGGACTAGCGCACGCACAGATACGCAGTATTTT.

This chain links TRBV23-1 with TRBJ2-3; D ambiguous. TRBV23-1 is an open reading frame whose function is uncertain. The CDR3 is 18 residues long. Trimming took 4 bases from V and 5 from J, leaving 25 bases between them. Here the CDR3 reads CASSPPPRKPSREDTQYF. In nucleotides, the CDR3 is TGCGCCAGCAGTCCCCCCCCGAGAAAACCCTCCAGAGAAGATACGCAGTATTTT.

The chain is built from TRBV7-2 and TRBJ2-7; 7 nucleotides align to TRBD1. The CDR3 length is 15 residues. Germline CDR1 SGHTA, CDR2 FQGNSA. Germline trimming cut 0 bases from V and 3 bases from J; bases unmatched to any gene: 5. CDR3 DNA sequence: TGTGCCAGCAGCTTAGCAGCTGCAGGGGGCTACGAGCAGTACTTC. This gives the protein CASSLAAAGGYEQYF.

V usage is TRBV28 and J usage is TRBJ2-7, with 8 bases aligning to TRBD1. Germline V gives CDR1 MDHEN, CDR2 SYDVKM. The CDR3 length is 11 residues. J gave up 11 bases and V 6 bases, and 6 bases lay outside the gene matches. CDR3 loop: CASSLDRAKYF. CDR3 DNA: TGTGCCAGCAGCTTGGACAGGGCAAAGTACTTC.

The chain uses TRBV14 and TRBJ1-2; D might be TRBD1 (6 bases). Deletions cut 5 bases from V and 3 bases from J, with 10 bases between. The germline V gene has CDR1 SGHDN and CDR2 FVKESK. CDR3 length: 13 amino acids. The CDR3, as DNA: TGTGCCAGCAGCGCCGGGACACACTATGGCTACACCTTC. Residues: CASSAGTHYGYTF.

The rearrangement uses TRBV7-2 and TRBJ2-7, with D hard to call. Germline CDR1 reads SGHTA; CDR2 reads FQGNSA. V lost 1 base and J 6 bases, leaving 10 bases between the germline ends. CDR3 length equals 13 residues. The DNA of the CDR3 is TGTGCCAGCAGCTTAGGACACGGGCTCGAGCAGTACTTC. Translating it yields CASSLGHGLEQYF.

V gene TRBV11-3 combines with J gene TRBJ2-2; 9 positions agree with TRBD1. This CDR3 region has 16 residues. J was trimmed by 11 bases and V by 1 base; bases with no gene match: 11. CDR1 is SGHNT and CDR2 is YENEEA in the germline V gene. CDR3 nucleotides: TGTGCCAGCAGCTTAGCTGGGACAGGGTGGGATAACGAGCTGTTTTTT. This gives the protein CASSLAGTGWDNELFF.

This chain uses TRBV27 with TRBJ1-4; possible D gene TRBD1, 6 bases. Germline V gene sequence: CDR1 MNHEY, CDR2 SMNVEV (reference sequence). V lost 9 bases to trimming and J lost 5 bases, with 16 bases between them. The CDR3 is 14 amino acids. The CDR3 sequence: CASRRTGRNEKLFF. The CDR3 nucleotides read TGTGCCAGTCGACGAACAGGGCGGAATGAAAAACTGTTTTTT.

This clone occurred once. This sequence joins TRBV5-1 and TRBJ2-1, with D perhaps given as TRBD1 or TRBD2 (6 bases each). This CDR3 contains 17 residues. CDR1 SGHRS and CDR2 YFSETQ come from the germline V gene. V shed 4 bases and J shed 6 bases, with 23 bases lying between them. CDR3 sequence: CASSLEGHVGLPNEQFF. The CDR3 nucleotides read TGCGCCAGCAGCCTGGAGGGACACGTTGGCCTCCCCAATGAGCAGTTCTTC. Supplemented by reference TRBV5-1 and TRBJ2-1, the full variable domain reads KAGVTQTPRYLIKTRGQQVTLSCSPISGHRSVSWYQQTPGQGLQFLFEYFSETQRNKGNFPGRFSGRQFSNSRSEMNVSTLELGDSALYLCASSLEGHVGLPNEQFFGPGTRLTVL.

This sequence joins TRBV5-4 and TRBJ2-7, with 11 bases lining up with TRBD1. CDR3 size: 14 residues. Germline CDR1 and CDR2: SGHNT and YYREEE (reference sequence). V was pared by 2 bases and J by 6 bases, with 4 bases of the junction left unmatched. For the CDR3, the DNA is TGTGCCAGCAGCTTCCGGGACAGGGGGGGCGAGCAGTACTTC. This codes for CASSFRDRGGEQYF. The full variable domain, its missing parts supplied by reference TRBV5-4 and TRBJ2-7, is ETGVTQSPTHLIKTRGQQVTLRCSSQSGHNTVSWYQQALGQGPQFIFQYYREEENGRGNFPPRFSGLQFPNYSSELNVNALELDDSALYLCASSFRDRGGEQYFGPGTRLTVT.

The chain combines TRBV19 with TRBJ2-3, with 10 positions matching TRBD2. The CDR3 runs to 16 residues. V shed 5 bases and J 2 bases; nucleotides not matched to a gene: 7. CDR1 and CDR2 (germline): LNHDA, SQIVND (reference sequence). The CDR3 bases are TGTGCCAGTAGTTACGGACTAGCGGTGCCCACAGATACGCAGTATTTT. Amino acids: CASSYGLAVPTDTQYF.

This clone was counted once. The chain employs TRBV5-4 and TRBJ1-1; D is unclear. The CDR3 has 13 amino acids. V was pared by 4 bases and J by 1 base, with 8 bases between. Germline V gene data show CDR1 as SGHNT and CDR2 as YYREEE (reference sequence). The CDR3 loop reads CASSPAGNTEAFF. In nucleotides, the CDR3 is TGTGCCAGCAGCCCCGCAGGGAACACTGAAGCTTTCTTT.

V gene TRBV6-2 or TRBV6-3 combines with J gene TRBJ2-7; TRBD1 aligns across 9 bases. The CDR3 spans 15 residues. In germline, CDR1 is MNHEY, CDR2 SVGEGT. J lost 1 base, V lost 6 bases, and 7 bases had no gene match. The CDR3 sequence: CASSRTGGGSYEQYF. The CDR3 bases are TGTGCCAGCAGCAGAACAGGGGGCGGGTCCTACGAGCAGTACTTC.

The gene calls are TRBV7-2 and TRBJ2-2, with D unclear. CDR1 is SGHTA, CDR2 FQGNSA, per germline. V was shortened by 5 bases and J by 7 bases, with 14 bases between the two germline ends. This CDR3 region has 14 residues. CDR3 DNA: TGTGCCAGCAGCCAAGTGGGGTTGATCGGGGAGCTGTTTTTT. Protein: CASSQVGLIGELFF. Full variable domain (rest looked up from reference TRBV7-2 and TRBJ2-2): GAGVSQSPSNKVTEKGKDVELRCDPISGHTALYWYRQSLGQGLEFLIYFQGNSAPDKSGLPSDRFSAERTGGSVSTLTIQRTQQEDSAVYLCASSQVGLIGELFFGEGSRLTVL.

This clone is a singleton in its sample. The CDR3 region has the DNA TGTGCCACCAGTGATTCCGCAGCGGGGTTACACAATGAGCAGTTCTTC. This codes for CATSDSAAGLHNEQFF. This sequence joins TRBV24-1 and TRBJ2-1, with 7 positions matching TRBD2. This CDR3 comprises 16 residues. Germline V lookup: CDR1 KGHDR, CDR2 SFDVKD. Losses at the gene ends were 2 bases for V and 5 bases for J; bases not matched to a gene: 8.

This chain joins TRBV14 and TRBJ1-6, with a possible D match to TRBD1 (5 bases). V was trimmed by 1 base and J by 7 bases, leaving 17 bases between them. The CDR3 contains 17 residues. The germline V gene encodes CDR1 SGHDN and CDR2 FVKESK. The CDR3 DNA follows: TGTGCCAGCAGCCAAGGAAAGTTGGGGGGGTTCAATTCACCCCTCCACTTT. Its translation is CASSQGKLGGFNSPLHF.

The chain combines TRBV10-3 with TRBJ2-3; D might be TRBD2 (6 bases). The CDR3 is 15 residues long. V was cut by 3 bases and J by 4 bases, with 14 bases left in between. Germline CDR1 is ENHRY and CDR2 is SYGVKD. CDR3 protein: CAISDSLASADTQYF. CDR3 nucleotides: TGTGCCATCAGTGACTCTCTAGCGAGTGCAGATACGCAGTATTTT.

V usage is TRBV5-5 and J usage is TRBJ2-3; the D call may be TRBD1 or TRBD2 (5 bases each). Deletions cut 6 bases from V and 5 bases from J, with 13 bases between. The CDR3 totals 13 residues. Per the germline V gene, CDR1 is SGHKS and CDR2 is YYEKEE (reference sequence). CDR3 bases: TGTGCCAGCATCCCGGGACCCCAAGATACGCAGTATTTT. Encoded protein: CASIPGPQDTQYF.

CDR3 in DNA: TGTGCCAGCAGTGGGGGACAGAACTACGAGCAGTACTTC. Amino acids: CASSGGQNYEQYF. The rearrangement uses TRBV5-4 and TRBJ2-7; 7 bases are shared with TRBD1. This CDR3 region has 13 residues. CDR1 and CDR2 from the germline V gene are SGHNT and YYREEE (reference sequence). V shed 5 bases, J shed 3 bases, and the junction held 5 bases outside the gene matches.

The genes are TRBV28 and TRBJ1-2, with no clear D. Germline-derived CDR1 and CDR2 are MDHEN and SYDVKM. The CDR3 runs to 12 residues. Trimming stripped 3 bases from V and 4 bases from J, with 6 bases between. The CDR3 nucleotides are TGTGCCAGCAGTTTGAACGGCTATGGCTACACCTTC. It translates to CASSLNGYGYTF.